Listed below are T cell receptor beta chains from one sample, sequenced in a study of spatial heterogeneity in lung cancer. Each CDR3 protein gets one entry after TCRdb re-called the 5' RACE reads with MiXCR. Of roughly 8,200 distinct CDR3 sequences listed, approximately 8% are singletons. This specimen consisted of PBMCs, obtained at surgery. These receptors were obtained from a female donor with early-stage non-small cell lung cancer. Each CDR3 is given with its conserved first and last residue. The D gene is left open where the match is weak. Size is stated for part of the rows, as once, few or many counts, or as a class when the clone is expanded.

clone_size: NA
d_call: NA
j_call: TRBJ2-6
v_call: TRBV20-1
cdr3_aa: CSANPGYSGANVLTF
cdr3_nt: TGCAGTGCTAACCCAGGGTACTCTGGGGCCAACGTCCTGACTTTC

clone_size: many
d_call: TRBD1
j_call: TRBJ2-7
v_call: TRBV5-4
cdr3_aa: CASSLQGISYEQYF
cdr3_nt: TGTGCCAGCAGCTTACAGGGGATATCCTACGAGCAGTACTTC

clone_size: many
d_call: TRBD2
j_call: TRBJ2-3
v_call: TRBV7-2
cdr3_aa: CASSLEAGPDTQYF
cdr3_nt: TGTGCCAGCAGCTTAGAAGCGGGACCAGATACGCAGTATTTT

clone_size: many
d_call: NA
j_call: TRBJ1-4
v_call: TRBV20-1
cdr3_aa: CSARAYSTTNEKLFF
cdr3_nt: TGCAGTGCTAGGGCGTACTCTACAACTAATGAAAAACTGTTTTTT

clone_size: many
d_call: TRBD1
j_call: TRBJ2-1
v_call: TRBV28
cdr3_aa: CASETGGRYNEQFF
cdr3_nt: TGTGCCAGCGAGACAGGGGGGAGGTACAATGAGCAGTTCTTC

clone_size: many
d_call: NA
j_call: TRBJ2-1
v_call: TRBV10-3
cdr3_aa: CAISESSTEQFF
cdr3_nt: TGTGCCATCAGTGAGAGTTCCACTGAGCAGTTCTTC

clone_size: many
d_call: TRBD1
j_call: TRBJ2-1
v_call: TRBV6-4
cdr3_aa: CASAMQGASYNEQFF
cdr3_nt: TGTGCCAGCGCCATGCAGGGGGCCTCCTACAATGAGCAGTTCTTC

clone_size: few
d_call: TRBD1
j_call: TRBJ2-7
v_call: TRBV20-1
cdr3_aa: CSAQLYGQGHEQYF
cdr3_nt: TGCAGTGCTCAATTATATGGACAGGGCCACGAGCAGTACTTC

clone_size: NA
d_call: NA
j_call: TRBJ2-3
v_call: TRBV25-1
cdr3_aa: CASSDDYRARTDTQYF
cdr3_nt: TGTGCCAGCAGTGATGACTACAGGGCGCGCACAGATACGCAGTATTTT

clone_size: many
d_call: NA
j_call: TRBJ2-5
v_call: TRBV9
cdr3_aa: CASSAEDRYETQYF
cdr3_nt: TGTGCCAGCAGCGCCGAGGACAGATACGAGACCCAGTACTTC